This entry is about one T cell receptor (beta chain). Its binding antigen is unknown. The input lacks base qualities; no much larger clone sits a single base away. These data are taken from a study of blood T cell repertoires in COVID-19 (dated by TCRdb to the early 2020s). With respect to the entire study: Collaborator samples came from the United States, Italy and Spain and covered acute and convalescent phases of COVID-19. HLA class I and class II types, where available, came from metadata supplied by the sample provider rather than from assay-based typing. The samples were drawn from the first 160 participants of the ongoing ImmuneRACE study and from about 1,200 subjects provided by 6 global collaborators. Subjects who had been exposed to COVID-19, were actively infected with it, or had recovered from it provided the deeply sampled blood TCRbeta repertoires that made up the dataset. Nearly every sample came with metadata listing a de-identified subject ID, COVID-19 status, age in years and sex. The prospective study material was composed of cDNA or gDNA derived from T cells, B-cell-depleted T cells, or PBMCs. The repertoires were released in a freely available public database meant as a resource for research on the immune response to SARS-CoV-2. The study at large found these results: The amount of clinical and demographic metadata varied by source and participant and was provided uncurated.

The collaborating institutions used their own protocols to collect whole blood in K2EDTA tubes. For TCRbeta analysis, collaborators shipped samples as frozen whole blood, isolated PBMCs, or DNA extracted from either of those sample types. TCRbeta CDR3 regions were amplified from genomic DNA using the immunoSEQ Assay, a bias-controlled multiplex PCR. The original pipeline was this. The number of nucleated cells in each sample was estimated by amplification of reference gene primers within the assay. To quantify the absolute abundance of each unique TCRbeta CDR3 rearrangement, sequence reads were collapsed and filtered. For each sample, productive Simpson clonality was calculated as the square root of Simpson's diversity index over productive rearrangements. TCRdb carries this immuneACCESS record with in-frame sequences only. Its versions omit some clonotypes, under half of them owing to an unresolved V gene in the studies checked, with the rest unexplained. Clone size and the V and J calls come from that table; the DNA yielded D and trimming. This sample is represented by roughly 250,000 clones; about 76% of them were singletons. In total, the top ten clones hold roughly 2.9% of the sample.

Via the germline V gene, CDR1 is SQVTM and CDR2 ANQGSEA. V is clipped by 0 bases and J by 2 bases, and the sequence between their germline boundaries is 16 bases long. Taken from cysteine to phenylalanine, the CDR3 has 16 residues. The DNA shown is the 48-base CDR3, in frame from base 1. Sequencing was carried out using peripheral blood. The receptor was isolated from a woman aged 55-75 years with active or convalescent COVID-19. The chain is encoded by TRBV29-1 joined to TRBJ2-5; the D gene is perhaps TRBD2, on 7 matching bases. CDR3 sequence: CSVEDVYAGAQETQYF. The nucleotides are TGCAGCGTTGAAGATGTGTACGCGGGGGCACAAGAGACCCAGTACTTC. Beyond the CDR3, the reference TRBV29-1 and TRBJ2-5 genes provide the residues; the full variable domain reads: SAVISQKPSRDICQRGTSLTIQCQVDSQVTMMFWYRQQPGQSLTLIATANQGSEATYESGFVIDKFPISRPNLTFSTLTVSNMSPEDSSIYLCSVEDVYAGAQETQYFGPGTRLLVL.